This entry lists 29 T cell receptor beta chains sequenced from one sample in a study of blood T cells in healthy people across ages. The authors ran a second PCR of about 6 to 11 cycles using a sample-barcoded 5' primer and a J-beta primer mix. TCRdb fed the 5' RACE reads into MiXCR, producing one record per CDR3 protein. The sample holds about 760,000 distinct CDR3 sequences; roughly 25% are singletons and the top ten take roughly 9%. The sample was also linked to a second study, of T cells of mothers and their children.

Sequencing used blood. The receptors derive from a boy aged 10-17 years in good health.

V usage is TRBV7-6 and J usage is TRBJ2-7; 9 bases line up with TRBD2. This CDR3 is 16 amino acids long. The V gene's germline CDR1 is SGHVS and CDR2 FNYEAQ. J lost 3 bases, V lost 2 bases, and 8 bases had no gene match. In DNA, the CDR3 is TGTGCCAGCAGCTTATACTCTAGCGGGGCCATCTACGAGCAGTACTTC. Translated, it gives CASSLYSSGAIYEQYF.

V gene TRBV7-2 combines with J gene TRBJ2-2; TRBD2 aligns across 12 bases. Germline values: CDR1 SGHTA, CDR2 FQGNSA. CDR3 length: 16 amino acids. V shed 3 bases, J shed 6 bases, and the junction held 5 bases outside the gene matches. The CDR3, as DNA: TGTGCCAGCAGCTTCTCTAGCGGGAGGGAGGCCGGGGAGCTGTTTTTT. Encoded protein: CASSFSSGREAGELFF.

The chain recombines TRBV6-5 with TRBJ2-5; TRBD2 agrees at 7 bases. The J call may be wrong; the DNA end is better matched by TRBJ2-1. Germline V gene sequence: CDR1 MNHEY, CDR2 SVGAGI. The CDR3 runs 14 residues. CDR3 region: CASSYSSGYNEQFF. In DNA form, the CDR3 reads TGTGCCAGCAGTTACTCTAGCGGGTACAATGAGCAGTTCTTC.

CDR3 coding DNA: TGCAGTGTCAAGTTAAGCGGGAATTGGGAGCAGTTCTTC. This translates into CSVKLSGNWEQFF. The gene calls are TRBV20-1 and TRBJ2-1; 7 nucleotides match TRBD2. J gave up 10 bases and V 7 bases, and 13 bases lay outside the gene matches. The CDR3 has 13 amino acids. In germline, CDR1 is DFQATT, CDR2 SNEGSKA (reference sequence).

V usage is TRBV5-6 and J usage is TRBJ2-1; D ambiguous. Trimming pared 0 bases from V and 7 bases from J, leaving 8 bases between. The CDR3 extends over 13 amino acids. Per the germline V gene, CDR1 is SGHDT and CDR2 is YYEEEE. CDR3 coding DNA: TGTGCCAGCAGCTTGGGAAATTGGAATGAGCAGTTCTTC. Encoded protein: CASSLGNWNEQFF.

The chain employs TRBV5-4 and TRBJ2-1; 7 bases fit TRBD1. The DNA end lines up better with TRBJ2-5; the J call may be wrong. Germline CDR1 and CDR2: SGHNT and YYREEE (reference sequence). The CDR3 is 13 residues long. Here the CDR3 reads CASSSQDRRPQYF. CDR3 DNA sequence: TGTGCCAGCAGTTCGCAGGACAGGCGTCCCCAGTACTTC.

This clonotype was seen more than once but under ten times. The V and J genes are TRBV20-1 and TRBJ2-2, with D perhaps assigned TRBD1 or TRBD2 (6 bases each). V was pared by 4 bases and J by 7 bases, with 16 bases between. The length of the CDR3 is 14 residues. Per the germline V gene, CDR1 is DFQATT and CDR2 is SNEGSKA (reference sequence). DNA for the CDR3: TGCAGTGCTACCCGATTGGGGGGCATCGGGGAGCTGTTTTTT. Protein product: CSATRLGGIGELFF.

This clonotype showed up just a few times. The chain has TRBV7-2 and TRBJ2-7; D might be TRBD2 (6 bases). Per germline, CDR1 SGHTA and CDR2 FQGNSA. Trimming left V 1 base short and J 3 bases short, with 13 bases between. The CDR3 length is 15 residues. CDR3 in amino acids: CASSLGGVLNYEQYF. As DNA, the CDR3 is TGTGCCAGCAGCTTAGGCGGGGTTTTAAACTACGAGCAGTACTTC. Together with reference TRBV7-2 and TRBJ2-7, the CDR3 gives the full variable domain: GAGVSQSPSNKVTEKGKDVELRCDPISGHTALYWYRQSLGQGLEFLIYFQGNSAPDKSGLPSDRFSAERTGGSVSTLTIQRTQQEDSAVYLCASSLGGVLNYEQYFGPGTRLTVT.

In its sample, this clonotype was seen a few times. The genes are TRBV13 and TRBJ1-2; 12 bases are a match to TRBD1. Germline CDR1 is PRHDT and CDR2 is FYEKMQ (reference sequence). This CDR3 is 21 amino acids long. Trimming took 9 bases from V and 3 from J; bases not matched to a gene: 26. The DNA of the CDR3 is TGTGCCAGTGCATCATCAATCTTCGTCCGGGACAGGGGGCGCAGAGACTATGGCTACACCTTC. Its translation: CASASSIFVRDRGRRDYGYTF.

The rearrangement joins TRBV12-3 or TRBV12-4 to TRBJ1-2; a possible D gene is TRBD1 (5 bases). V lost 5 bases, J lost 5 bases, and 15 bases lay in between. The CDR3 is 14 amino acids. CDR3 amino acids: CASSTGPRGYGYTF. The CDR3 DNA is TGTGCCAGCAGTACCGGTCCAAGGGGTTATGGCTACACCTTC.

This chain joins TRBV9 and TRBJ2-5; D possibly corresponds to TRBD2 (6 bases). The germline V gene has CDR1 SGDLS and CDR2 YYNGEE. The CDR3 loop spans 14 amino acids. V was shortened by 3 bases and J by 5 bases, with 14 bases between the two germline ends. The CDR3 spells CASSAAGLAETQYF. CDR3 coding DNA: TGTGCCAGCAGCGCGGCCGGGCTAGCGGAGACCCAGTACTTC.

This clonotype appeared a few times. V gene TRBV28 combines with J gene TRBJ1-1; TRBD1 matches at 9 bases. Per germline, CDR1 MDHEN and CDR2 SYDVKM. The CDR3 totals 13 residues. The junction had 5 bases not matched to a gene; V was cut back by 7 bases and J by 5 bases. The DNA of the CDR3 is TGTGCCAGCATGCGGACAGGGGTAACTGAAGCTTTCTTT. It specifies CASMRTGVTEAFF.

In this sample, this clonotype turned up a few times. The chain links TRBV20-1 to TRBJ2-7; D is possibly TRBD1 (5 bases). The CDR3 covers 12 residues. V lost 3 bases and J lost 3, with 9 bases in between. Germline CDR1 is DFQATT and CDR2 is SNEGSKA (reference sequence). The CDR3 protein is CSASAQGYEQYF. The CDR3 nucleotides read TGCAGTGCTAGTGCGCAGGGCTACGAGCAGTACTTC.

The genes are TRBV13 and TRBJ2-6; D gene ambiguous. CDR1 and CDR2 from the germline V gene are PRHDT and FYEKMQ (reference sequence). The ends were cut back, 8 bases at V and 0 bases at J, with 17 bases in the middle. The length of the CDR3 is 17 residues. The CDR3 DNA is TGTGCCAGCGGTGGGAACAGTTGGCACTCTGGGGCCAACGTCCTGACTTTC. Its protein is CASGGNSWHSGANVLTF.

The V gene is TRBV6-5, the J gene TRBJ1-2; 9 bases are shared with TRBD1. The CDR3 totals 17 residues. CDR1 is MNHEY and CDR2 is SVGAGI in the germline V gene. V shed 5 bases and J 0 bases; nucleotides not matched to a gene: 10. The CDR3 DNA sequence: TGTGCCAGCAGTCTAACCGGGACAGGGATAGCTAACTATGGCTACACCTTC. Translated, it gives CASSLTGTGIANYGYTF.

This chain joins TRBV24-1 and TRBJ2-1, with 10 bases aligning to TRBD2. Trimming at V came to 7 bases and at J to 6 bases, leaving 8 bases not matched to a gene. Per the germline V gene, CDR1 is KGHDR and CDR2 is SFDVKD. CDR3 length equals 15 residues. CDR3 amino acids: CATRSTSGKSNEQFF. The CDR3 coding sequence is TGTGCCACCAGGTCCACTAGCGGGAAATCCAATGAGCAGTTCTTC.

The chain recombines TRBV10-3 with TRBJ1-6; D may be TRBD1 (6 bases). V was clipped by 2 bases and J by 10 bases, with 12 bases between them. The CDR3 has 14 residues. Germline V gene sequence: CDR1 ENHRY, CDR2 SYGVKD. The DNA of the CDR3 is TGTGCCATCAGTGAGCGGACAGCGGAATCACCCCTCCACTTT. It specifies CAISERTAESPLHF.

The chain is built from TRBV14 and TRBJ2-5; 14 bases match TRBD2. Per the germline V gene, CDR1 is SGHDN and CDR2 is FVKESK. CDR3 length: 16 amino acids. V lost 4 bases to trimming and J lost 5 bases; unmatched junction nucleotides: 6. Here the CDR3 DNA reads TGTGCCAGCAGCCGGGGACTAGCGGGAGAGGCGGAGACCCAGTACTTC. Protein product: CASSRGLAGEAETQYF.

The genes are TRBV28 and TRBJ2-5; TRBD2 is a possible D gene (5 bases). The CDR3 length is 15 residues. Germline V gene sequence: CDR1 MDHEN, CDR2 SYDVKM. V lost 5 bases and J 4 bases, leaving 17 bases between the germline ends. In DNA, the CDR3 is TGTGCCAGCAGTGAAGAGGGCCGCTTAACAGAGACCCAGTACTTC. Amino acids: CASSEEGRLTETQYF. Supplemented by reference TRBV28 and TRBJ2-5, the full variable domain reads DVKVTQSSRYLVKRTGEKVFLECVQDMDHENMFWYRQDPGLGLRLIYFSYDVKMKEKGDIPEGYSVSREKKERFSLILESASTNQTSMYLCASSEEGRLTETQYFGPGTRLLVL.

At least ten counts were recorded for this clonotype. This sequence joins TRBV12-3 or TRBV12-4 and TRBJ2-7; D perhaps matches TRBD1 (5 bases). CDR3 size: 13 residues. The V gene lost 3 bases and the J gene lost 2 bases, with 8 bases spanning the gap. CDR3 DNA sequence: TGTGCCAGCAGTTTTCGACAGACCTACGAGCAGTACTTC. This encodes CASSFRQTYEQYF.

The chain has TRBV5-1 and TRBJ1-5, with TRBD1 matching 9 bases. The CDR3 extends over 15 amino acids. With 3 bases clipped from V and 4 bases from J, the junction kept 5 bases outside the gene matches. CDR1 is SGHRS, CDR2 YFSETQ, per germline. The CDR3 loop is CASSWGDRENQPQHF. The CDR3 DNA sequence: TGCGCCAGCAGCTGGGGGGACAGGGAGAATCAGCCCCAGCATTTT. Filled out from reference TRBV5-1 and TRBJ1-5, the complete variable domain reads KAGVTQTPRYLIKTRGQQVTLSCSPISGHRSVSWYQQTPGQGLQFLFEYFSETQRNKGNFPGRFSGRQFSNSRSEMNVSTLELGDSALYLCASSWGDRENQPQHFGDGTRLSIL.

This clonotype came up a few times. At one boundary the junction diverges from the germline segment, which might be a read error. The chain recombines TRBV2 with TRBJ2-1; either TRBD1 or TRBD2 may supply D (6 bases each). Germline V gene sequence: CDR1 SNHLY, CDR2 FYNNEI. The CDR3 extends over 11 amino acids. For the CDR3, the DNA is TGTGCCAGCGCACCCGGGGGCGAGCAGTGCTTC. This translates into CASAPGGEQCF.

This clonotype has more than one count but fewer than ten. The gene calls are TRBV21-1 and TRBJ2-5. The DNA matches TRBJ2-1 better at its end, which makes the J call doubtful. TRBV21-1 constitutes a pseudogene. This CDR3 region has 17 residues. In nucleotides, the CDR3 is TGTGCCAGCAGCAAAAAAGGTCTCAGGTTCTCTTTCGGTGAGCAGTTCTTC. Translating it yields CASSKKGLRFSFGEQFF.

The chain has TRBV11-3 and TRBJ1-1; the D gene is possibly TRBD1 (6 bases). V lost 1 base and J 6 bases, leaving 6 bases between the germline ends. The CDR3 covers 12 residues. Germline V gene lookup returns CDR1 SGHNT and CDR2 YENEEA. The CDR3: CASSLGTAEAFF. The CDR3 bases are TGTGCCAGCAGCTTAGGGACAGCTGAAGCTTTCTTT. Looking up the rest from reference TRBV11-3 and TRBJ1-1 gives the full variable domain: EAGVVQSPRYKIIEKKQPVAFWCNPISGHNTLYWYLQNLGQGPELLIRYENEEAVDDSQLPKDRFSAERLKGVDSTLKIQPAELGDSAVYLCASSLGTAEAFFGQGTRLTVV.

In this sample, this clonotype turned up a few times. The chain uses TRBV3-1 and TRBJ2-7; TRBD1 or TRBD2 may be the D gene (5 bases each). There are 14 residues in the CDR3. CDR1 is LGHDT and CDR2 is YNNKEL in the germline V gene (reference sequence). The V end was cut by 1 base, the J end by 6 bases, with 13 bases between. CDR3 residues: CASSQAARGGEQYF. The CDR3 DNA sequence: TGTGCCAGCAGCCAAGCAGCGAGGGGCGGCGAGCAGTACTTC.

The rearrangement links TRBV10-3 to TRBJ2-1; perhaps TRBD2 as D (10 bases). Trimming shortened V by 6 bases and J by 1 base, and 19 bases separated the two germline ends. The CDR3 covers 17 residues. Germline-derived CDR1 and CDR2 are ENHRY and SYGVKD. CDR3 coding DNA: TGTGCCATCAGGGGACAGGGACTAGCGACTTCCTACAATGAGCAGTTCTTC. This gives the protein CAIRGQGLATSYNEQFF.

This clonotype was observed many times. The chain has TRBV7-3 and TRBJ1-6, with 10 bases matching TRBD1. There are 15 residues in the CDR3. Germline-derived CDR1 and CDR2 are SGHTA and FQGTGA. V shed 5 bases and J 10 bases; nucleotides not matched to a gene: 8. In nucleotides, the CDR3 is TGTGCCAGCAGCGCGACAGGGGGCGCTGGGTCACCCCTCCACTTT. Amino acid sequence: CASSATGGAGSPLHF.

The CDR3 bases are TGTGCCAGCAGTTACGGACTACGAACGAACACCGGGGAGCTGTTTTTT. Its protein is CASSYGLRTNTGELFF. The V call is TRBV6-6, the J call TRBJ2-2; D is perhaps TRBD2 (6 bases). The CDR3 is made up of 16 amino acids. V was trimmed by 2 bases and J by 0 bases, leaving 10 bases between them. Germline CDR1 and CDR2: MNHNY and SVGAGI (reference sequence).

V and J are TRBV7-2 and TRBJ2-1, with TRBD1 matching 9 bases. CDR3 length: 16 amino acids. V was pared by 4 bases and J by 8 bases, with 12 bases of the junction left unmatched. The germline CDR1 and CDR2 sequences are SGHTA and FQGNSA. The DNA of the CDR3 is TGTGCCAGCAGCTCCTTTACCGGGACAGGGCGTGATGAGCAGTTCTTC. This gives the protein CASSSFTGTGRDEQFF.